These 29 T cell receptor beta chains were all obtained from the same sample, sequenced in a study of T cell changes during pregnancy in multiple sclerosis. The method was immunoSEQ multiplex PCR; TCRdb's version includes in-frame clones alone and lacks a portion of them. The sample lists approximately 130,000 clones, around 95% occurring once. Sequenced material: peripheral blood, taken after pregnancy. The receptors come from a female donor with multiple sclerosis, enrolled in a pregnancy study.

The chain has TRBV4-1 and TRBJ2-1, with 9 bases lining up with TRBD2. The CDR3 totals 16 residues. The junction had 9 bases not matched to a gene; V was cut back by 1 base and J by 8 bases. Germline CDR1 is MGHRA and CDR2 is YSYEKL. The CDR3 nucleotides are TGCGCCAGCAGCCAAGTAAATATGGGACTAGCAGATGAGCAGTTCTTC. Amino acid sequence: CASSQVNMGLADEQFF.

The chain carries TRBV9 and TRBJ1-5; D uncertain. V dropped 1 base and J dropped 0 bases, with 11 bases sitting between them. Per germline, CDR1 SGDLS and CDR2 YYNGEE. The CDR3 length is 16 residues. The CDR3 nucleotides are TGTGCCAGCAGCGTATTAACAGATTATAGCAATCAGCCCCAGCATTTT. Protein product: CASSVLTDYSNQPQHF. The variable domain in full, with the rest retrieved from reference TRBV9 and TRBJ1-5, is DSGVTQTPKHLITATGQRVTLRCSPRSGDLSVYWYQQSLDQGLQFLIQYYNGEERAKGNILERFSAQQFPDLHSELNLSSLELGDSALYFCASSVLTDYSNQPQHFGDGTRLSIL.

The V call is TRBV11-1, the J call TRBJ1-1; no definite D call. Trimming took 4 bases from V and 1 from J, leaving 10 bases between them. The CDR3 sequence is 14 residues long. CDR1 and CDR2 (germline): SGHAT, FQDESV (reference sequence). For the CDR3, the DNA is TGTGCCAGCAGCTCCTGGACTGGGAACACTGAAGCTTTCTTT. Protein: CASSSWTGNTEAFF.

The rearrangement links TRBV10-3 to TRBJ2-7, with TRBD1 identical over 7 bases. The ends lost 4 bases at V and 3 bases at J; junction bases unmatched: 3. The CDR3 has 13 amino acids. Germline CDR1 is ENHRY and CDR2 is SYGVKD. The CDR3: CAISVGTDYEQYF. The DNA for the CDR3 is TGTGCCATCAGTGTCGGGACAGACTACGAGCAGTACTTC.

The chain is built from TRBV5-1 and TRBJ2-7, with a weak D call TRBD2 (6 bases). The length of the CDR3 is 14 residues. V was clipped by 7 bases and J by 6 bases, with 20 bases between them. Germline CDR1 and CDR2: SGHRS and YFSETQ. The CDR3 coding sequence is TGCGCCAGCGGCGATTTACGGGCGGAGGGCGAGCAGTACTTC. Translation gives CASGDLRAEGEQYF. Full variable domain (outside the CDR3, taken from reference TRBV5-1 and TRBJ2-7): KAGVTQTPRYLIKTRGQQVTLSCSPISGHRSVSWYQQTPGQGLQFLFEYFSETQRNKGNFPGRFSGRQFSNSRSEMNVSTLELGDSALYLCASGDLRAEGEQYFGPGTRLTVT.

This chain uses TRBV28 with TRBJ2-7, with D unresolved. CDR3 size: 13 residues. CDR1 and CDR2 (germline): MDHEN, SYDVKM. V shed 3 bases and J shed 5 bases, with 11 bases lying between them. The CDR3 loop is CASSLIIENEQYF. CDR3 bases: TGTGCCAGCAGTTTGATAATAGAAAACGAGCAGTACTTC.

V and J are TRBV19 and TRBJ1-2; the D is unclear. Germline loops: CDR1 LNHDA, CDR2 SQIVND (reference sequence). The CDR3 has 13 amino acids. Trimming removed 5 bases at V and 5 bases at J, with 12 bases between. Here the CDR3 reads CASSEAIFYGYTF. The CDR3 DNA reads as TGTGCCAGTAGTGAGGCCATTTTTTATGGCTACACCTTC.

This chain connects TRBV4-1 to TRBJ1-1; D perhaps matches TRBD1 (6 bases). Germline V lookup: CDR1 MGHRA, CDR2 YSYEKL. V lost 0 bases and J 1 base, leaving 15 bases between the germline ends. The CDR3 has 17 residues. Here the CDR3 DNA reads TGCGCCAGCAGCCAAGATGTGGGCGGACAGACGAACACTGAAGCTTTCTTT. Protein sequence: CASSQDVGGQTNTEAFF.

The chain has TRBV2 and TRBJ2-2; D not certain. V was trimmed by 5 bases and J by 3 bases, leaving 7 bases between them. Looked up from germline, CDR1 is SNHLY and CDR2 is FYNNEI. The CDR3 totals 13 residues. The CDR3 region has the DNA TGTGCCAGCAGTCGACTGTACACCGGGGAGCTGTTTTTT. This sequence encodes CASSRLYTGELFF.

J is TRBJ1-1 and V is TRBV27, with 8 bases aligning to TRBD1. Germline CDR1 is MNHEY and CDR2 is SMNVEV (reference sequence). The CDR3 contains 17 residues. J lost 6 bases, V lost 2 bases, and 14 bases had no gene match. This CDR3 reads CASSLRTGPWATSEAFF. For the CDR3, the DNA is TGTGCCAGCAGTTTAAGGACAGGGCCTTGGGCAACTTCTGAAGCTTTCTTT.

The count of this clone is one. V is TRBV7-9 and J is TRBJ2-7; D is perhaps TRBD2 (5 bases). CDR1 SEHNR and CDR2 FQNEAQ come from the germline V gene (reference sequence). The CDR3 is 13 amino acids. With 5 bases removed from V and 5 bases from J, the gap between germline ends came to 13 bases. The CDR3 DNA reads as TGTGCCAGCAGCCCTCCTAGCTTCGACGAGCAGTACTTC. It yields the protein CASSPPSFDEQYF.

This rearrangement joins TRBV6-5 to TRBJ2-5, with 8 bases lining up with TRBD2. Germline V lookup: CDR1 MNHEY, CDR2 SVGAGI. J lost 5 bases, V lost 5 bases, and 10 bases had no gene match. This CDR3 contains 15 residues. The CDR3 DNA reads TGTGCCAGCAGTCCGTTCGCGGGAGGTCGGGAGACCCAGTACTTC. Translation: CASSPFAGGRETQYF.

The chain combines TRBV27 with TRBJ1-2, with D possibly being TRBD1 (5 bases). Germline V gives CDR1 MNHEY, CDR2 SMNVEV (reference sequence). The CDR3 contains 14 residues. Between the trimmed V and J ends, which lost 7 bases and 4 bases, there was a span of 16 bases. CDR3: CASKGGASAYGYTF. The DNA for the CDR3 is TGTGCCAGCAAGGGAGGGGCTTCGGCCTATGGCTACACCTTC.

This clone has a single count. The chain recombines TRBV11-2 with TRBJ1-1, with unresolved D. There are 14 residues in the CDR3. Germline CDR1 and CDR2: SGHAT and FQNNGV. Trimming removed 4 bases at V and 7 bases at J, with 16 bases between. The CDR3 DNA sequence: TGTGCCAGCAGCTCACCGTACAGAGACCATGAAGCTTTCTTT. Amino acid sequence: CASSSPYRDHEAFF. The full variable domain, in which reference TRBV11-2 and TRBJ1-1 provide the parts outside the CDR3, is EAGVAQSPRYKIIEKRQSVAFWCNPISGHATLYWYQQILGQGPKLLIQFQNNGVVDDSQLPKDRFSAERLKGVDSTLKIQPAKLEDSAVYLCASSSPYRDHEAFFGQGTRLTVV.

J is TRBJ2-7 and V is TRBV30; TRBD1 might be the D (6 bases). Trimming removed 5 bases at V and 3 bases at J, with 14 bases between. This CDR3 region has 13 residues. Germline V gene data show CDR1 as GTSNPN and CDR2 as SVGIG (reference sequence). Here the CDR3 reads CAWRSRGFYEQYF. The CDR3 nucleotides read TGTGCCTGGCGCTCCAGGGGATTCTACGAGCAGTACTTC.

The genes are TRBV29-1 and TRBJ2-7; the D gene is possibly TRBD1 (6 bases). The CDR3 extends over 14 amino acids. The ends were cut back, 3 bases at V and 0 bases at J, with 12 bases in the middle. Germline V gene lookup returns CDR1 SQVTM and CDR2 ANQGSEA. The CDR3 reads CSVETGRSSYEQYF. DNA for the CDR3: TGCAGCGTTGAGACAGGCCGAAGCTCCTACGAGCAGTACTTC.

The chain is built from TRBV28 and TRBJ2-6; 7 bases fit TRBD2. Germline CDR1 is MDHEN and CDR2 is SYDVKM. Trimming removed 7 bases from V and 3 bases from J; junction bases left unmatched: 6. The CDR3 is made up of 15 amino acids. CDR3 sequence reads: CASIGEGLGANVLTF. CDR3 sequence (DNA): TGTGCCAGCATAGGGGAGGGGCTTGGGGCCAACGTCCTGACTTTC.

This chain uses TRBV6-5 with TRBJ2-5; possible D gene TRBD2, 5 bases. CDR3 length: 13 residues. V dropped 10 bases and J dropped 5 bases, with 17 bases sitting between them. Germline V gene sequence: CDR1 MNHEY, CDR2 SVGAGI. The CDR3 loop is CATSRGLWETQYF. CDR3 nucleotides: TGTGCCACTTCCCGGGGTTTGTGGGAGACCCAGTACTTC.

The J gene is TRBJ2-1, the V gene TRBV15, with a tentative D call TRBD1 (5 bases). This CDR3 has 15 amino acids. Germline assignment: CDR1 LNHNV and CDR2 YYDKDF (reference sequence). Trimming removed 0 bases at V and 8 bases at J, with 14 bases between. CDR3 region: CATSRDPVGADEQFF. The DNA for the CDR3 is TGTGCCACCAGCAGAGATCCGGTAGGGGCGGATGAGCAGTTCTTC.

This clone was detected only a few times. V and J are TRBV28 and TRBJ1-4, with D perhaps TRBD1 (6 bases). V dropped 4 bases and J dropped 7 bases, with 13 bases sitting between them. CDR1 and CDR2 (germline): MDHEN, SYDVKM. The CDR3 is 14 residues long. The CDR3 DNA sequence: TGTGCCAGCAGTTATCAGGGGCTAGGTGAAAAACTGTTTTTT. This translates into CASSYQGLGEKLFF.

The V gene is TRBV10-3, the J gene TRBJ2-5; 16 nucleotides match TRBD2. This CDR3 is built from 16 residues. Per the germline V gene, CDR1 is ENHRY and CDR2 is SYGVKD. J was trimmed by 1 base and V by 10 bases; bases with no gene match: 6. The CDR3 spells CATSGTSGRAQETQYF. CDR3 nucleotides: TGTGCCACCAGCGGGACTAGCGGGAGGGCCCAAGAGACCCAGTACTTC.

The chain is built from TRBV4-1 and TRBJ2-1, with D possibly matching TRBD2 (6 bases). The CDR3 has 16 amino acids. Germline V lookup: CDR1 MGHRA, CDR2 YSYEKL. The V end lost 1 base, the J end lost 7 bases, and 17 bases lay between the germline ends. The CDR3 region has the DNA TGCGCCAGCAGCCAAGTTGCCGGGAGAACAAATAATGAGCAGTTCTTC. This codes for CASSQVAGRTNNEQFF.

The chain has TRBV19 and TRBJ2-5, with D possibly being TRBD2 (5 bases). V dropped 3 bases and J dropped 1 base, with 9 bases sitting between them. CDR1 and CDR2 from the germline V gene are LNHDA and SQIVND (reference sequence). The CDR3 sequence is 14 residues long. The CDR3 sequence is CASSIGGGQETQYF. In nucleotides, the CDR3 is TGTGCCAGTAGTATTGGAGGCGGCCAAGAGACCCAGTACTTC.

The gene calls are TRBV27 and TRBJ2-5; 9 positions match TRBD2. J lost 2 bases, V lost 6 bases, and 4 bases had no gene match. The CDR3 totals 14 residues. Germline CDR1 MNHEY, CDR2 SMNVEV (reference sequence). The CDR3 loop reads CASSRLAEQETQYF. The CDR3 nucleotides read TGTGCCAGCAGCCGACTAGCGGAACAAGAGACCCAGTACTTC.

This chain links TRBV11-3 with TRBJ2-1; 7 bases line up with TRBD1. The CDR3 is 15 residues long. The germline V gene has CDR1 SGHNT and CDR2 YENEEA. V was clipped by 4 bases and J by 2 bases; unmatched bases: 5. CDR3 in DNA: TGTGCCAGCAGCTACCGGACAGGAGCCTACAATGAGCAGTTCTTC. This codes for CASSYRTGAYNEQFF.

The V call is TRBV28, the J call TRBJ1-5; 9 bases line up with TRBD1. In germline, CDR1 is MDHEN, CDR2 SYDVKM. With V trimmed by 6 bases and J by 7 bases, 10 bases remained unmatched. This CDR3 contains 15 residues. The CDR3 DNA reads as TGTGCCAGCAGGGTAAGGACAGGGGTAGGACAGCCCCAGCATTTT. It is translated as CASRVRTGVGQPQHF.

The DNA for the CDR3 is TGTGCCAGCAGCTTCCGGGGGACCAACACTGAAGCTTTCTTT. This sequence encodes CASSFRGTNTEAFF. V and J are TRBV7-2 and TRBJ1-1, with D maybe TRBD1 (5 bases). Germline CDR1 reads SGHTA; CDR2 reads FQGNSA. Deletions cut 3 bases from V and 2 bases from J, with 10 bases between. The CDR3 has 14 residues.

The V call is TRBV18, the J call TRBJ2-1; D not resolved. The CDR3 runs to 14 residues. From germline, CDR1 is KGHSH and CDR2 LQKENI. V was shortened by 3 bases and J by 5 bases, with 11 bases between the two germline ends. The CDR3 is CASSPDTANNEQFF. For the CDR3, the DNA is TGTGCCAGCTCACCGGATACAGCAAACAATGAGCAGTTCTTC. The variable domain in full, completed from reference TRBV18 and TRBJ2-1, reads NAGVMQNPRHLVRRRGQEARLRCSPMKGHSHVYWYRQLPEEGLKFMVYLQKENIIDESGMPKERFSAEFPKEGPSILRIQQVVRGDSAAYFCASSPDTANNEQFFGPGTRLTVL.

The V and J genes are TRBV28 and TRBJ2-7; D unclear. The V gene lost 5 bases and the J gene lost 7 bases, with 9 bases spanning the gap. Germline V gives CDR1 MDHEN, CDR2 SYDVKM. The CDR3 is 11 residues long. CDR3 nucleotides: TGTGCCAGCAGTACAGACCGAGAGCAGTACTTC. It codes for CASSTDREQYF.